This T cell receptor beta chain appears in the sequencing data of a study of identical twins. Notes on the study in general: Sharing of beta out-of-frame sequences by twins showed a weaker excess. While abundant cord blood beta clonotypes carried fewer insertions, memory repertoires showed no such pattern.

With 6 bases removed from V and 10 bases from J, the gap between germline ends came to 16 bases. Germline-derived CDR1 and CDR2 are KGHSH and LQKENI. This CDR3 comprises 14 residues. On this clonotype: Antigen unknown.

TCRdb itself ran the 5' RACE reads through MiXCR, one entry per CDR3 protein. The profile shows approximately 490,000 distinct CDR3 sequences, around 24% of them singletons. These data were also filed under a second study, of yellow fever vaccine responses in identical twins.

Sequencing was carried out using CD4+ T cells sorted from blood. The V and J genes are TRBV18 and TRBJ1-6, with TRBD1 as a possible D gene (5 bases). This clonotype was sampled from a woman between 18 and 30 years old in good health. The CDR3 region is CASSGTDKGSPLHF. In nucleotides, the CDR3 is TGTGCCAGCTCGGGGACGGATAAGGGGTCACCCCTCCACTTT.